These T cell receptor beta chains were read from a single sample in a study of regulatory T cells in long-lasting Graves disease. TCRdb itself ran the multiplex PCR reads through MiXCR, one entry per CDR3 protein. The sample consists of 420,000 or so distinct CDR3 sequences, around 15% of them appearing once. This sample was also put to use in a study of T cells in Graves' hyperthyroidism and ophthalmopathy.

The sequenced sample was peripheral blood mononuclear cells (PBMCs), obtained at new diagnosis, from a patient treated with antithyroid drugs. These receptors were obtained from a woman aged 18-29 years with Graves disease. Both conserved end residues are part of each CDR3. A D gene is named only where the DNA matches it firmly. Expanded clones get a size class; other rows say once, few or many, or leave the size out.

j_gene: TRBJ2-1; v_gene: TRBV28; abundance: many; d_gene: TRBD2; CDR3nt: TGTGCCAGCAGTTTGGTGCTAGCGGGAGGTAATGAGCAGTTCTTC; CDR3aa: CASSLVLAGGNEQFF
j_gene: TRBJ2-5; v_gene: TRBV11-2; abundance: many; d_gene: NA; CDR3nt: TGTGCCAGCAGCTTAAGCACCGTGGAGACCCAGTACTTC; CDR3aa: CASSLSTVETQYF
j_gene: TRBJ2-7; v_gene: TRBV28; abundance: many; d_gene: NA; CDR3nt: TGTGCCAGCAGTTCCCCCCCGGACGGAACCTACGAGCAGTACTTC; CDR3aa: CASSSPPDGTYEQYF
j_gene: TRBJ2-7; v_gene: TRBV12-3/TRBV12-4; abundance: few; d_gene: TRBD1; CDR3nt: TGTGCCAGCAGTGAGATAGACAGGGCCTACGAGCAGTACTTC; CDR3aa: CASSEIDRAYEQYF
j_gene: TRBJ2-2; v_gene: TRBV6-2/TRBV6-3; abundance: few; d_gene: NA; CDR3nt: TGTGCCAGCAGACGTCTAGCGCCCGGGGAGCTGTTTTTT; CDR3aa: CASRRLAPGELFF
j_gene: TRBJ2-7; v_gene: TRBV11-3; abundance: few; d_gene: TRBD2; CDR3nt: TGTGCCGGCAGCTTGCGGCGGGAGGACGGAGAGCAGTACTTC; CDR3aa: CAGSLRREDGEQYF
j_gene: TRBJ2-1; v_gene: TRBV28; abundance: many; d_gene: NA; CDR3nt: TGTGCCAGCAGTTTTATCGGGGGGCAGTTCTTC; CDR3aa: CASSFIGGQFF
j_gene: TRBJ1-6; v_gene: TRBV12-3/TRBV12-4; abundance: many; d_gene: NA; CDR3nt: TGTGCCAGCCGAGCCCCGGGGGCGTTGAATTCACCCCTCCACTTT; CDR3aa: CASRAPGALNSPLHF
j_gene: TRBJ1-6; v_gene: TRBV20-1; abundance: NA; d_gene: NA; CDR3nt: TGCAGTGCTCCGAAGGCGGGCCAGTATAATTCACCCCTCCACTTT; CDR3aa: CSAPKAGQYNSPLHF
j_gene: TRBJ2-1; v_gene: TRBV20-1; abundance: many; d_gene: TRBD2; CDR3nt: TGCAGTGCCCAAATGGGTCTAGCGGGAGGGCCGGACAATGAGCAGTTCTTC; CDR3aa: CSAQMGLAGGPDNEQFF
j_gene: TRBJ1-1; v_gene: TRBV7-9; abundance: many; d_gene: NA; CDR3nt: TGTGCCAGCAGCGGTTCGGGCGCTGAAGCTTTCTTT; CDR3aa: CASSGSGAEAFF
j_gene: TRBJ2-1; v_gene: TRBV7-9; abundance: NA; d_gene: TRBD2; CDR3nt: TGTGCCAGCAGCCCCCCGATCGGGACTAGCGGGAGATCGTCCTACAATGAGCAGTTCTTC; CDR3aa: CASSPPIGTSGRSSYNEQFF
j_gene: TRBJ2-7; v_gene: TRBV6-1; abundance: NA; d_gene: TRBD1; CDR3nt: TGTGCCAGCGCGGGACAGGCTCTCTACGAGCAGTACTTC; CDR3aa: CASAGQALYEQYF
j_gene: TRBJ2-3; v_gene: TRBV20-1; abundance: few; d_gene: TRBD2; CDR3nt: TGCAGTGCTATTGGGACTAGCGGGAGTGAAGATACGCAGTATTTT; CDR3aa: CSAIGTSGSEDTQYF
j_gene: TRBJ2-4; v_gene: TRBV12-3/TRBV12-4; abundance: many; d_gene: NA; CDR3nt: TGTGCCAGCAGCCCCTCAGGTCGAAACATTCAGTACTTC; CDR3aa: CASSPSGRNIQYF